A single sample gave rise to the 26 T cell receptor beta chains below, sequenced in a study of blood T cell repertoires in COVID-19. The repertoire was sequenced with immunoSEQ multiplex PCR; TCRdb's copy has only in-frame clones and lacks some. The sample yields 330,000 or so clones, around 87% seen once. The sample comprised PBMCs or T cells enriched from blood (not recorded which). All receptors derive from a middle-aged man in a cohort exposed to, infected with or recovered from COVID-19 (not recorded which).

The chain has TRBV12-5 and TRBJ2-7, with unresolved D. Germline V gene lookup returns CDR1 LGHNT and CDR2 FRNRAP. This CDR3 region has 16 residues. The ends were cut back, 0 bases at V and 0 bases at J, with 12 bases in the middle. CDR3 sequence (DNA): TGTGCTAGTGGTTTGGTACTCGTACCGATCTCCTACGAGCAGTACTTC. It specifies CASGLVLVPISYEQYF.

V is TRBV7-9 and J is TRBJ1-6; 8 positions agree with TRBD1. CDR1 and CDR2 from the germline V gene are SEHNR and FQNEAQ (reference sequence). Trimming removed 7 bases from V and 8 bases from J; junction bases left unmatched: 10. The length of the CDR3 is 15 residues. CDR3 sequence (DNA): TGTGCCAGCACCCTCCCGACAGGGGAACATTCACCCCTCCACTTT. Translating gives CASTLPTGEHSPLHF.

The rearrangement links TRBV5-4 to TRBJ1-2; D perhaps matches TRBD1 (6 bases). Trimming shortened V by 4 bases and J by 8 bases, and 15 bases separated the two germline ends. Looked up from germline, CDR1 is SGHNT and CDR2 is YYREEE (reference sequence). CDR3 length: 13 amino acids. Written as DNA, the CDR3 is TGTGCCAGCAGCCGGCAGGGGACAAGGGGCTACACCTTC. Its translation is CASSRQGTRGYTF. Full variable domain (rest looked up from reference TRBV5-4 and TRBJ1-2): ETGVTQSPTHLIKTRGQQVTLRCSSQSGHNTVSWYQQALGQGPQFIFQYYREEENGRGNFPPRFSGLQFPNYSSELNVNALELDDSALYLCASSRQGTRGYTFGSGTRLTVV.

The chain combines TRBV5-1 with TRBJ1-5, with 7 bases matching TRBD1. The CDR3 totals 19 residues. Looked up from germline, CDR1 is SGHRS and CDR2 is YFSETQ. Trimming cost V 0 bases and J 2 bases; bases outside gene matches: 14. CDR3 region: CASSLDNKGAGQCNQPQHF. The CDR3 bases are TGCGCCAGCAGCTTGGACAATAAAGGGGCGGGACAGTGCAATCAGCCCCAGCATTTT.

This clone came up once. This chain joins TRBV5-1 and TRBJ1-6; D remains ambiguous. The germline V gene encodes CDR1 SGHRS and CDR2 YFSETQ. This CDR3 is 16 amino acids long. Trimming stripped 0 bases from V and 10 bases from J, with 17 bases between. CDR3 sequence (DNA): TGCGCCAGCAGCTTGGAGCCCTCTTCAAGCGAGTCACCCCTCCACTTT. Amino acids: CASSLEPSSSESPLHF.

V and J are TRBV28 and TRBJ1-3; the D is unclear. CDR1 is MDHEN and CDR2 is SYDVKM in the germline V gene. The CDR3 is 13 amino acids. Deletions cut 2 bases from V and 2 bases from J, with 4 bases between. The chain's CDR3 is CASSLVAGNTIYF. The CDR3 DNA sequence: TGTGCCAGCAGTTTAGTAGCTGGAAACACCATATATTTT.

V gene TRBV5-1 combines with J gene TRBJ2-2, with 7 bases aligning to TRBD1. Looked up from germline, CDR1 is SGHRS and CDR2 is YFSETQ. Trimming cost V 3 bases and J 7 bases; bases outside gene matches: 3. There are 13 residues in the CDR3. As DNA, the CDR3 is TGCGCCAGCAGCTACAGGGGTAACGGGGAGCTGTTTTTT. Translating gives CASSYRGNGELFF.

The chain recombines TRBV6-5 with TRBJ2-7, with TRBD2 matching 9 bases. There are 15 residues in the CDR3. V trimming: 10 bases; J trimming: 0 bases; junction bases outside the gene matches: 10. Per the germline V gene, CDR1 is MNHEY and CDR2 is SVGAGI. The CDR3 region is CATAGGTSHSYEQYF. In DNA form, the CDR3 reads TGTGCCACAGCGGGAGGTACTTCCCACTCCTACGAGCAGTACTTC.

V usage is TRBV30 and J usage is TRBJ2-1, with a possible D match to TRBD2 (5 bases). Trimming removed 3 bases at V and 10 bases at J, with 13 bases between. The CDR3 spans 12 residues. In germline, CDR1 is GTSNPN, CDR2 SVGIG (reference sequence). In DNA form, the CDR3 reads TGTGCCTGGAGGCTTTGGAGGAGGGAGCAGTTCTTC. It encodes CAWRLWRREQFF.

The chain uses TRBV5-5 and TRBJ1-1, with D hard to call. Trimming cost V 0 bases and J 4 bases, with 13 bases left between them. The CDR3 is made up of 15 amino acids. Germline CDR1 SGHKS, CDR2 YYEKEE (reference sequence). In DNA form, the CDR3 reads TGTGCCAGCAGCTTGGTCCTTTACCGGGGCACTGAAGCTTTCTTT. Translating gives CASSLVLYRGTEAFF.

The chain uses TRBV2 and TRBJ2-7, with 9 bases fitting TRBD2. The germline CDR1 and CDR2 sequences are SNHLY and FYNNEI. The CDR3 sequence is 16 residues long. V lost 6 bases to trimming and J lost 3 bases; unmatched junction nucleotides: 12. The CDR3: CASRASLTSGYYEQYF. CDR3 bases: TGTGCCAGCAGAGCGAGTTTGACTAGCGGTTACTACGAGCAGTACTTC.

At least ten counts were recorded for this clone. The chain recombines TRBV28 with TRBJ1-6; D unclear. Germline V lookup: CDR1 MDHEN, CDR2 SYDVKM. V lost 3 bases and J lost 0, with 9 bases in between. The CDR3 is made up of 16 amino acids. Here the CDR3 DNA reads TGTGCCAGCAGTTTGGGCGTAGACTCCTATAATTCACCCCTCCACTTT. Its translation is CASSLGVDSYNSPLHF.

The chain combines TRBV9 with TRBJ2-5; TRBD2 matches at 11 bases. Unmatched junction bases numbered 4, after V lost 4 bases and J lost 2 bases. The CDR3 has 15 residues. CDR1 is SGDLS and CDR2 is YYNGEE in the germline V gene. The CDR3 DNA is TGTGCCAGCAGCCCCCGACTAGCGGGGCAAGAGACCCAGTACTTC. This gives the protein CASSPRLAGQETQYF.

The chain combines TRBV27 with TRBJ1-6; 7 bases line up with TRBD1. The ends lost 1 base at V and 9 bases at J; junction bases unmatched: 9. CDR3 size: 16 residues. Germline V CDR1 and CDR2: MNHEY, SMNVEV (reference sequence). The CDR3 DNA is TGTGCCAGCAGTTTATTGGTCGGGACAGTGGGTTCACCCCTCCACTTT. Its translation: CASSLLVGTVGSPLHF.

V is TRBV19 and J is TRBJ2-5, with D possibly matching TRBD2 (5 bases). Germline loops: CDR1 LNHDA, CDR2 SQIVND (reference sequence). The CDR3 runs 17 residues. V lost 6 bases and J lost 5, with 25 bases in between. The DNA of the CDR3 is TGTGCCAGTAGCCGGTACCGAAACGTGGGGAGTGGTGAGACCCAGTACTTC. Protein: CASSRYRNVGSGETQYF.

In DNA form, the CDR3 reads TGTGCCAGCAGCTTAAGGAGTTATGGCTACACCTTC. Amino acids: CASSLRSYGYTF. The chain has TRBV7-2 and TRBJ1-2; D not certain. Germline assignment: CDR1 SGHTA and CDR2 FQGNSA. The CDR3 sequence is 12 residues long. V was clipped by 2 bases and J by 5 bases, with 6 bases between them.

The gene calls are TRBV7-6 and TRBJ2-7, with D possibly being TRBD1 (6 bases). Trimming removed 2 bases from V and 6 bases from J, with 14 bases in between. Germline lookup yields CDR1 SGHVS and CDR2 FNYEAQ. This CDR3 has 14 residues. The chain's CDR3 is CASSLRGSWGEQYF. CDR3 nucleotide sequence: TGTGCCAGCAGCTTAAGGGGGAGCTGGGGCGAGCAGTACTTC.

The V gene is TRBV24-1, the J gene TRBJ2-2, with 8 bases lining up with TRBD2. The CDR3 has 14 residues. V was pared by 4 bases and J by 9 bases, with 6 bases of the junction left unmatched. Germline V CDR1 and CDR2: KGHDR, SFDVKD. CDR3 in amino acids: CATSDRRTSRELFF. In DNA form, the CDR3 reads TGTGCCACCAGTGACCGCCGGACTAGCCGGGAGCTGTTTTTT.

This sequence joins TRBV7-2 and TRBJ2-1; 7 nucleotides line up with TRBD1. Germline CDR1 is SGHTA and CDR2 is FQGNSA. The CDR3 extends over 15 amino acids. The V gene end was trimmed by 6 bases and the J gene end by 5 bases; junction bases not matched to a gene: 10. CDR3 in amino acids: CASRPTTTGDNEQFF. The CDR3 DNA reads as TGTGCCAGCAGACCAACGACTACAGGGGACAATGAGCAGTTCTTC.

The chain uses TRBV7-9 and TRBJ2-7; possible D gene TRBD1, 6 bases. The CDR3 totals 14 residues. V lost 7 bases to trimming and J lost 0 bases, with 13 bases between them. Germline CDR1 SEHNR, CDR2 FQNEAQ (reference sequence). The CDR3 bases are TGTGCCAGCACCCTTGGGGACAACTCCTACGAGCAGTACTTC. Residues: CASTLGDNSYEQYF.

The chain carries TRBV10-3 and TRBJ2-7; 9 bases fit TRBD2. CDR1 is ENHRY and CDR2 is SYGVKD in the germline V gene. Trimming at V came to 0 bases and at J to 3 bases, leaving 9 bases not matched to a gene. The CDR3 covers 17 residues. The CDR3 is CAISESVGGRVNYEQYF. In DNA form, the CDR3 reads TGTGCCATCAGTGAGTCTGTAGGCGGGAGGGTAAACTACGAGCAGTACTTC.

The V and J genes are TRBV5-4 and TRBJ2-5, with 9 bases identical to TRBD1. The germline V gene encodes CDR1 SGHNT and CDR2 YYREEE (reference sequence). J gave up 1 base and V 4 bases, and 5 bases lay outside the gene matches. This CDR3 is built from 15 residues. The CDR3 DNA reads TGTGCCAGCAGCACGCCGGGACAGGGCCAAGAGACCCAGTACTTC. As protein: CASSTPGQGQETQYF.

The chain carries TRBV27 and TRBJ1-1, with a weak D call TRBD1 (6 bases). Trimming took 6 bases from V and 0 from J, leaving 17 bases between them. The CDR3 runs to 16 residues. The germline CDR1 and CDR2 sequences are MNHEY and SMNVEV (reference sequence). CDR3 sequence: CASSPRLTGMNTEAFF. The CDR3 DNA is TGTGCCAGCAGCCCGCGTTTGACAGGTATGAACACTGAAGCTTTCTTT.

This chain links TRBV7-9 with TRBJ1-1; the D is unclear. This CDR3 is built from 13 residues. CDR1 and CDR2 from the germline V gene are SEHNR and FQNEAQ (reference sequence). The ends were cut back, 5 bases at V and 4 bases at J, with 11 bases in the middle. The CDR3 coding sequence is TGTGCCAGCAGCCCCTTGGAGGGCACTGAAGCTTTCTTT. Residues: CASSPLEGTEAFF.

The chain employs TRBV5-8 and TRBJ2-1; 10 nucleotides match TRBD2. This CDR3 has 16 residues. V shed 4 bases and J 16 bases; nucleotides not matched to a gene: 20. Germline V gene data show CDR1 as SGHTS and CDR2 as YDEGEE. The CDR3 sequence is CASSPGLAGGSGRVFF. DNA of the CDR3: TGTGCCAGCAGCCCCGGGTTAGCGGGAGGCTCCGGACGCGTATTCTTC.

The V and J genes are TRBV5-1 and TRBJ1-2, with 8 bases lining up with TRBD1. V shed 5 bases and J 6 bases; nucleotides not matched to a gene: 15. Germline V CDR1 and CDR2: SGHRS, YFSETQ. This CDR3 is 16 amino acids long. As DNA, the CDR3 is TGCGCCAGCAGAGGGGGGCAGGGGGCGCCGTATGATGGCTACACCTTC. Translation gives CASRGGQGAPYDGYTF.